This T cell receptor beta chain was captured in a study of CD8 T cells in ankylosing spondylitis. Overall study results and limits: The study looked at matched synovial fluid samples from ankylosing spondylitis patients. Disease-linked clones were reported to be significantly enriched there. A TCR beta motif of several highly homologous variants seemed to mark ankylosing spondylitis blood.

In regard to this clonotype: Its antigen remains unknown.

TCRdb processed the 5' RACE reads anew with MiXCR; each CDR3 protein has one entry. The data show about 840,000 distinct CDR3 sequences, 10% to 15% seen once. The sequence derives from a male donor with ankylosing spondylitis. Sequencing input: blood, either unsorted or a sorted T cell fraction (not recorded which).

DNA for the CDR3: TGTGCCAGCAGTCTTTTAGTGGGGGGGCAAGAGACCCAGTACTTC. Amino acids: CASSLLVGGQETQYF. The J gene is TRBJ2-5, the V gene TRBV28, with 7 bases identical to TRBD2. The CDR3 length is 15 residues. The V gene end was trimmed by 5 bases and the J gene end by 2 bases; junction bases not matched to a gene: 8. Germline loops: CDR1 MDHEN, CDR2 SYDVKM.